This T cell receptor beta chain was retrieved from a study of blood T cell repertoires in COVID-19. Study overall: PBMCs, B-cell-depleted T cells, or T cells provided the cDNA or gDNA that made up the material.

This clone occurred a few times. Assay used: immunoSEQ multiplex PCR; TCRdb lists only in-frame clones, some missing. The table shows 35,000 to 50,000 clones, with around nine tenths occurring only once. The sequenced sample consisted of peripheral blood. The TCR sequence derives from a woman aged 40 to 55 with acute or convalescent COVID-19.

The CDR3 DNA reads TGCAGCGTGAGGTGGACGGAGGACACTGAAGCTTTCTTT. Translation gives CSVRWTEDTEAFF. The V call is TRBV29-1, the J call TRBJ1-1, with unresolved D. The germline gives CDR1 SQVTM, CDR2 ANQGSEA. Trimming cost V 6 bases and J 3 bases, with 14 bases left between them. The CDR3 extends over 13 amino acids.